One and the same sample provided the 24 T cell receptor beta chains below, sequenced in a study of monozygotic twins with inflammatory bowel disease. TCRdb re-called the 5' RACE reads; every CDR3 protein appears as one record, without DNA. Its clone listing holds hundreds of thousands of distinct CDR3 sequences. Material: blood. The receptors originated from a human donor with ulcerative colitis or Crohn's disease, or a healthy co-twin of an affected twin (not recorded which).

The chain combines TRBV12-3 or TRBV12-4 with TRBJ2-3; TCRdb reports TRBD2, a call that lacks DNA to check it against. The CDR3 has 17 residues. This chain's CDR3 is CASSLRGAGGSKDTQYF.

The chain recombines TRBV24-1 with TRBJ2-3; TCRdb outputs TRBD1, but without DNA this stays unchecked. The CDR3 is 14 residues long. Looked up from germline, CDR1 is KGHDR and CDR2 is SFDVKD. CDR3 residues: CATRHSGKGDTQYF.

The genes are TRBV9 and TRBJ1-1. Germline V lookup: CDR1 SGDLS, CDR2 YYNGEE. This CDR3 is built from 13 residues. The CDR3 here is CASSPIGHTEAFF.

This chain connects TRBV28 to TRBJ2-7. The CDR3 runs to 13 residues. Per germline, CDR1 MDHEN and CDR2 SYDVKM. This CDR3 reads CASSFLGSYEQYF.

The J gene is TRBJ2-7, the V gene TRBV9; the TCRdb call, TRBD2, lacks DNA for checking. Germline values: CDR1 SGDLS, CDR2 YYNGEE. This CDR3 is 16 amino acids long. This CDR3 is CASSPRLAGEMNEQYF.

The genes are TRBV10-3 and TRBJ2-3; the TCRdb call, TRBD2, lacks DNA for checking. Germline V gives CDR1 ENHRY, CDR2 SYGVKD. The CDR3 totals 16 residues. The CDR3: CAISDPGTPSTDTQYF.

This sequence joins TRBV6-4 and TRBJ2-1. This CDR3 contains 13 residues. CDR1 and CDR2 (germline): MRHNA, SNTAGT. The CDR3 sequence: CASSDSVYNEQFF.

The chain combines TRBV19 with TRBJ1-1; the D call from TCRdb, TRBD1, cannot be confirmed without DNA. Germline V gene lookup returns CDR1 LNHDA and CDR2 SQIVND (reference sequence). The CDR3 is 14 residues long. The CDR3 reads CASSIFPENTEAFF.

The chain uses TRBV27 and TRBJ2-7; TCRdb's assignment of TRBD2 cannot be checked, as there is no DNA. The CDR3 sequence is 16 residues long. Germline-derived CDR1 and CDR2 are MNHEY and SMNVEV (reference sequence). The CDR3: CASSLEGLAGVWKQYF.

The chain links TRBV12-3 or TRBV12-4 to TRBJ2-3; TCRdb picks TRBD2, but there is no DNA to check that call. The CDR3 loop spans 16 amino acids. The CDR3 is CASSFQLAGVGDTQYF.

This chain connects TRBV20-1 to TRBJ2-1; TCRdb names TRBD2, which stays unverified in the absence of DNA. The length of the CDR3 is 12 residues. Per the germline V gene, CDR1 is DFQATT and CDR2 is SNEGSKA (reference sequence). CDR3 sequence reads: CSASGGGGEQFF.

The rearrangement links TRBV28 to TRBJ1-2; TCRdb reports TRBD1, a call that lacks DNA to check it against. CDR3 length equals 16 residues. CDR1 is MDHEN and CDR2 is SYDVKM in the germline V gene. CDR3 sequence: CASAAAPGQGTYGYTF.

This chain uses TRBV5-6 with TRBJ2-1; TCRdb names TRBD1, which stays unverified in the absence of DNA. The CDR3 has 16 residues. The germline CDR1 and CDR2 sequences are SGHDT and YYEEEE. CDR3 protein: CASSLGGTQFYNEQFF. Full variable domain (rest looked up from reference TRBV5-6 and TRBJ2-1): DAGVTQSPTHLIKTRGQQVTLRCSPKSGHDTVSWYQQALGQGPQFIFQYYEEEERQRGNFPDRFSGHQFPNYSSELNVNALLLGDSALYLCASSLGGTQFYNEQFFGPGTRLTVL.

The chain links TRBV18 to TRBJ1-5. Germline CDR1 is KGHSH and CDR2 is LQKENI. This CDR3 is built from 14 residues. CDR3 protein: CASSPIGSNQPQHF.

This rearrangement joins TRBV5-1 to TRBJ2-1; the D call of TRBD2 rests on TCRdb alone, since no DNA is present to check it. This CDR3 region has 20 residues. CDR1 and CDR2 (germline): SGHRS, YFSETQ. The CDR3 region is CASSLNSLAGFRSSYNEQFF. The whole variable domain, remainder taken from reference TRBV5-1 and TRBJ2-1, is KAGVTQTPRYLIKTRGQQVTLSCSPISGHRSVSWYQQTPGQGLQFLFEYFSETQRNKGNFPGRFSGRQFSNSRSEMNVSTLELGDSALYLCASSLNSLAGFRSSYNEQFFGPGTRLTVL.

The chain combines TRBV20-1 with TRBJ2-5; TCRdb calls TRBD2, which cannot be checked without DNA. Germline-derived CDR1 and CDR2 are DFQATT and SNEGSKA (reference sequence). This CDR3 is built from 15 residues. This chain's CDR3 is CSASPVRTPQETQYF.

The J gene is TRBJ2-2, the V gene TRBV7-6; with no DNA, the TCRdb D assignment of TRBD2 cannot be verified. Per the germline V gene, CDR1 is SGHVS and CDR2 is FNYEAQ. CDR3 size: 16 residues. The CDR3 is CASSLRGLPNTGELFF.

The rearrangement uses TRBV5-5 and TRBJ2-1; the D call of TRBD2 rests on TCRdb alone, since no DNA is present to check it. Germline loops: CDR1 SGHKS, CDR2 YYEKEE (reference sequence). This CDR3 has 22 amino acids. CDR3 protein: CASRWPTRRGLPLGGSYNEQFF.

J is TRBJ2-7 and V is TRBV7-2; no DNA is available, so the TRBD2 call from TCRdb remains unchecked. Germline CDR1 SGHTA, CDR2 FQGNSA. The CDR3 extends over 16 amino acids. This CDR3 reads CASSSGTSGRNYEQYF.

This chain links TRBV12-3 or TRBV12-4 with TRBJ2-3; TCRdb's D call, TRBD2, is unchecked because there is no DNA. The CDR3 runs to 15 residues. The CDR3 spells CASSRTSGPLNTQYF.

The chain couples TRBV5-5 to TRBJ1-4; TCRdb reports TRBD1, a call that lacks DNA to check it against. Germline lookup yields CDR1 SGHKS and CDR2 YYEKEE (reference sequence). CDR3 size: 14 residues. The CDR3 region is CASSVPGQGPKLFF.

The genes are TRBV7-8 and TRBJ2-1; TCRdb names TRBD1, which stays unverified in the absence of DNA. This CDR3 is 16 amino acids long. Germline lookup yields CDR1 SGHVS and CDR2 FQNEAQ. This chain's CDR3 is CASSSPLGARINEQFF.

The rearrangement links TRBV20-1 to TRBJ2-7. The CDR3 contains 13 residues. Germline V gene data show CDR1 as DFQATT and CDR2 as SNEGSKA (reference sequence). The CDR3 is CSAFTGGFYEQYF.

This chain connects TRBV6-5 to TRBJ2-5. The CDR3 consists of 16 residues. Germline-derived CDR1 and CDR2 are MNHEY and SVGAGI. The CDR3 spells CASSYSPGERGETQYF.